These 12 T cell receptor beta chains share one sample of origin, sequenced in a study of blood T cell repertoires in COVID-19. The repertoire was sequenced with immunoSEQ multiplex PCR; TCRdb's copy has only in-frame clones and lacks some. The sample holds a few hundred thousand clones, about 85% seen once. The specimen sequenced was peripheral blood. Receptors were obtained from a young man with active or convalescent COVID-19.

The V call is TRBV28, the J call TRBJ1-2, with D possibly TRBD1 on 6 matching bases. The CDR3 spans 14 residues. Germline V gene sequence: CDR1 MDHEN, CDR2 SYDVKM. The germline V and J ends were trimmed by 5 bases and 4 bases, with 14 bases remaining between them. The CDR3 spells CASSTQGIAYGYTF. In nucleotides, the CDR3 is TGTGCCAGCAGTACCCAGGGGATTGCCTATGGCTACACCTTC.

The chain has TRBV18 and TRBJ2-7; 9 nucleotides align to TRBD1. The germline CDR1 and CDR2 sequences are KGHSH and LQKENI. There are 14 residues in the CDR3. V lost 6 bases and J lost 4; bases outside the gene matches: 7. The CDR3 nucleotides read TGTGCCAGCTCGGCCGGGACAGGGCCGTACGAGCAGTACTTC. Encoded protein: CASSAGTGPYEQYF.

The J gene is TRBJ2-1, the V gene TRBV6-4, with 10 bases lining up with TRBD2. Trimming at V came to 5 bases and at J to 5 bases, leaving 6 bases not matched to a gene. This CDR3 contains 15 residues. Germline V lookup: CDR1 MRHNA, CDR2 SNTAGT. The CDR3 bases are TGTGCCAGCAGTCAGCTAGCGGGGGAAAACAATGAGCAGTTCTTC. Translated: CASSQLAGENNEQFF.

This clone was observed a single time. The chain employs TRBV6-2 or TRBV6-3 and TRBJ2-3; the match to TRBD2 covers 12 bases. Germline CDR1 reads MNHEY; CDR2 reads SVGEGT. This CDR3 is built from 15 residues. Losses at the gene ends were 4 bases for V and 6 bases for J; bases not matched to a gene: 5. DNA for the CDR3: TGTGCCAGCAGTTCCATTGGACTAGCGGGGGATACGCAGTATTTT. Translating gives CASSSIGLAGDTQYF.

The chain recombines TRBV7-2 with TRBJ1-6; 7 positions agree with TRBD1. With 1 base clipped from V and 8 bases from J, the junction kept 5 bases outside the gene matches. The CDR3 totals 15 residues. Germline assignment: CDR1 SGHTA and CDR2 FQGNSA. CDR3 sequence reads: CASSLGNRGHSPLHF. CDR3 bases: TGTGCCAGCAGCTTAGGTAACAGGGGACATTCACCCCTCCACTTT.

This rearrangement joins TRBV27 to TRBJ1-2; 7 bases fit TRBD1. The trim removed 6 bases at V and 14 bases at J, leaving 15 bases unmatched. The germline V gene has CDR1 MNHEY and CDR2 SMNVEV (reference sequence). This CDR3 comprises 13 residues. The CDR3 spells CASSPPGGGLRTF. DNA for the CDR3: TGTGCCAGCAGCCCGCCAGGGGGTGGCCTGAGGACCTTC.

The chain employs TRBV27 and TRBJ2-1; D is ambiguous. This CDR3 contains 16 residues. Germline values: CDR1 MNHEY, CDR2 SMNVEV (reference sequence). The V end lost 2 bases, the J end lost 6 bases, and 17 bases lay between the germline ends. The CDR3 region has the DNA TGTGCCAGCAGTTTAGTGTCCCCTTCCCTTTTCAATGAGCAGTTCTTC. As protein: CASSLVSPSLFNEQFF.

The DNA for the CDR3 is TGTGCCAGCAGCATCCTACAGGGGCCGGTCCACGAGCAGTACTTC. Translation: CASSILQGPVHEQYF. The chain recombines TRBV11-2 with TRBJ2-7, with TRBD1 matching 7 bases. The junction had 12 bases not matched to a gene; V was cut back by 5 bases and J by 5 bases. Looked up from germline, CDR1 is SGHAT and CDR2 is FQNNGV. This CDR3 is 15 amino acids long.

The chain recombines TRBV20-1 with TRBJ2-7; D ambiguous. Germline assignment: CDR1 DFQATT and CDR2 SNEGSKA (reference sequence). Trimming stripped 3 bases from V and 2 bases from J, with 8 bases between. The CDR3 spans 12 residues. The CDR3 is CSASGQTYEQYF. CDR3 nucleotides: TGCAGTGCTAGTGGTCAGACCTACGAGCAGTACTTC.

The chain has TRBV5-1 and TRBJ2-1, with 9 bases that match TRBD2. Trimming at V came to 5 bases and at J to 8 bases, leaving 14 bases not matched to a gene. The CDR3 extends over 16 amino acids. CDR1 is SGHRS and CDR2 is YFSETQ in the germline V gene. The CDR3 loop reads CASSPIGAGGGYEQFF. The CDR3 nucleotides read TGCGCCAGCAGTCCCATCGGGGCGGGAGGGGGTTATGAGCAGTTCTTC.

This clone was seen only once. V usage is TRBV6-5 and J usage is TRBJ2-1, with TRBD2 matching over 9 bases. Germline trimming cut 3 bases from V and 6 bases from J; bases unmatched to any gene: 9. CDR1 is MNHEY, CDR2 SVGAGI, per germline. The CDR3 has 16 residues. The CDR3 coding sequence is TGTGCCAGCAGTTATAAGTGGACTAGCGCGGGCAATGAGCAGTTCTTC. This encodes CASSYKWTSAGNEQFF.

The V and J genes are TRBV15 and TRBJ1-6; D unclear. Germline loops: CDR1 LNHNV, CDR2 YYDKDF (reference sequence). V was trimmed by 3 bases and J by 8 bases, leaving 5 bases between them. The CDR3 spans 12 residues. The DNA of the CDR3 is TGTGCCACCAGCAGCACTTATTCACCCCTCCACTTT. This gives the protein CATSSTYSPLHF.